Included here is one T cell receptor beta chain sequence, with context. The antigen remains undetermined. The assay was immunoSEQ multiplex PCR, and TCRdb's table has in-frame clones only and misses some. Among about 14,000 clones, over 70% were seen once, and the ten largest hold less than 20%. Ahead of sequencing, the ViraFEST assay grew antigen-specific CD4+ T cells using viral peptide pools. Having been cultured for approximately ten days, the cells underwent CD4+ T cell isolation. It was between March and December 2020 that the person had a SARS-CoV-2 infection confirmed by PCR. Vaccination of participants consisted of two doses of either the BNT162b2 or mRNA-1273 vaccine. This sample is drawn from a study of vaccination effects on CD4 cells after COVID-19. Study details: Post-vaccine sample collection fell at a median of 72 days after the second dose. Whole-study results and caveats: New vaccine-induced clones dominated convalescents' post-vaccine spike-reactive clones.

With 4 bases removed from V and 3 bases from J, the gap between germline ends came to 14 bases. The CDR3 is made up of 15 amino acids. Germline V lookup: CDR1 ENHRY, CDR2 SYGVKD. Here the sequenced sample was CD4+ T cells from PBMCs cultured with SARS-CoV-2 spike peptides, taken after COVID-19 vaccination. This chain uses TRBV10-3 with TRBJ2-3, with D perhaps matching TRBD1 or TRBD2 (5 bases each). The source is a human donor who had a prior SARS-CoV-2 infection. The CDR3 nucleotides are TGTGCCATCAGTGCCGCCCGGGGCTCGACAGATACGCAGTATTTT. It specifies CAISAARGSTDTQYF.